The next 4 T cell receptor beta chains were all read from a single sample in a study of shared clonotypes between healthy human individuals. The assay was immunoSEQ multiplex PCR, and TCRdb's table has in-frame clones only and misses some. Seen here are 550,000 to 600,000 clones, just over 75% observed once, and the top ten hold around 12%. Sequencing used PBMCs. These receptor sequences come from a woman between 40 and 50 years old in good health. Some clones in this sample may be carry-over from other donors' samples.

The chain has TRBV18 and TRBJ2-5, with D possibly being TRBD1 (7 bases). Germline V gives CDR1 KGHSH, CDR2 LQKENI. The CDR3 spans 15 residues. V shed 2 bases and J shed 4 bases, with 14 bases lying between them. CDR3 DNA: TGTGCCAGCTCACCATTAAGGGGGCGGGGAGAGACCCAGTACTTC. It yields the protein CASSPLRGRGETQYF.

This sequence joins TRBV21-1 and TRBJ1-1. TRBV21-1 is recorded as a pseudogene. This CDR3 comprises 14 residues. The CDR3 DNA follows: TGTGCCAGCAGCCCTTTCCAGGGAGACACTGAAGCTTTCTTT. As protein: CASSPFQGDTEAFF.

This chain links TRBV5-6 with TRBJ2-7, with TRBD2 identical over 13 bases. The ends lost 4 bases at V and 6 bases at J; junction bases unmatched: 7. The V gene's germline CDR1 is SGHDT and CDR2 YYEEEE. The CDR3 totals 15 residues. CDR3 amino acids: CASSLGLAGVSEQYF. The CDR3 coding sequence is TGTGCCAGCAGCCTCGGACTAGCGGGAGTGAGCGAGCAGTACTTC.

V and J are TRBV28 and TRBJ2-3; 7 positions agree with TRBD1. J lost 2 bases, V lost 8 bases, and 4 bases had no gene match. The germline V gene has CDR1 MDHEN and CDR2 SYDVKM. CDR3 length: 13 residues. The CDR3 protein is CASQQGNTDTQYF. CDR3 coding DNA: TGTGCCAGCCAACAGGGGAACACAGATACGCAGTATTTT.